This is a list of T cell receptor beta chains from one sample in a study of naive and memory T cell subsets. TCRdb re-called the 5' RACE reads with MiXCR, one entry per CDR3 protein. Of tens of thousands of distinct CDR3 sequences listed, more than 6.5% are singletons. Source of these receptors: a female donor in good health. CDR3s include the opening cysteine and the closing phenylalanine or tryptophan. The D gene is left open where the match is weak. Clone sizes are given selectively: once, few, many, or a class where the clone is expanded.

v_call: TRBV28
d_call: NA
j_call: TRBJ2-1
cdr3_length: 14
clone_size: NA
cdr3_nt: TGTGCCAGCAGTGTAAGGGACCATCCCTATGAGCAGTTCTTC
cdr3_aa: CASSVRDHPYEQFF

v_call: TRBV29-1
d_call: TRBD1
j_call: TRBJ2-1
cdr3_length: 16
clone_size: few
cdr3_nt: TGCAGCGTTGAAGATAGTTTGCCGGGACAGGGTAATGAGCAGTTCTTC
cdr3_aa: CSVEDSLPGQGNEQFF

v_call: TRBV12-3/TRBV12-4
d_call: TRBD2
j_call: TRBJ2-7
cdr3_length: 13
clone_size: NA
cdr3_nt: TGTGCCAGCACCGGACTAGCGGGAGTCGAGCAGTACTTC
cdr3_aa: CASTGLAGVEQYF

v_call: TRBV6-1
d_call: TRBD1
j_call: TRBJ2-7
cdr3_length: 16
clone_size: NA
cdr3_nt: TGTGCCAGCAGGAAAGATCGGGGACAGGGGGCGAGGGAGCAGTACTTC
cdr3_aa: CASRKDRGQGAREQYF

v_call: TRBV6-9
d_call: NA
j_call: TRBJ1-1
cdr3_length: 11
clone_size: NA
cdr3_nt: TGTGCCAGCAGTTATATGTGGGAAGCTTTCTTT
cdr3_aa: CASSYMWEAFF

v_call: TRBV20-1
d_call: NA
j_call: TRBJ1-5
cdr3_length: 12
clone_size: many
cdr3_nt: TGCAGTGCTAGCCTTCAGAATCAGCCCCAGCATTTT
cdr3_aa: CSASLQNQPQHF

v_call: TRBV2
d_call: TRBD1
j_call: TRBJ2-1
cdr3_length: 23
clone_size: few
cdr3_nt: TGTGCCAGCAGTGAAGTGGTGGGCCGGACAGGGCATAAAGAAAGGGGGAGTTATAATGAGCAGTTCTTC
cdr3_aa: CASSEVVGRTGHKERGSYNEQFF

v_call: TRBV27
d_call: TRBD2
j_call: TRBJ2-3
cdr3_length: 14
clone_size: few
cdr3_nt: TGTGCCAGCGGGCTAGCGGGGGGCACAGATACGCAGTATTTT
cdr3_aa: CASGLAGGTDTQYF

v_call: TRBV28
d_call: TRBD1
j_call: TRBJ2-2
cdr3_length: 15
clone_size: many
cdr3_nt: TGTGCCAGCAGTACATCGACAGGGGCCACCGGGGAGCTGTTTTTT
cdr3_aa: CASSTSTGATGELFF

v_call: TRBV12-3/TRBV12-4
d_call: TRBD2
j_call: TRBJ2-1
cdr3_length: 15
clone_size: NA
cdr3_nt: TGTGCCAGCAGTTTTGCGGGGACTAGACGCAATGAGCAGTTCTTC
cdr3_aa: CASSFAGTRRNEQFF

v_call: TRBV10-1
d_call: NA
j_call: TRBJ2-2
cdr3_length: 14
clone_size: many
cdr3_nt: TGCGCCAGCAGTATGGAAACGAACACCGGGGAGCTGTTTTTT
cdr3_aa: CASSMETNTGELFF

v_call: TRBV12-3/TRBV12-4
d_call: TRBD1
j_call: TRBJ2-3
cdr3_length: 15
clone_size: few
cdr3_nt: TGTGCCAGCAGCCATCAGACAGGGGGCAGCGATACGCAGTATTTT
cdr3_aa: CASSHQTGGSDTQYF

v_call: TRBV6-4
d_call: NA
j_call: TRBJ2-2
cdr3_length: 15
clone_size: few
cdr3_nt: TGTGCCAGCAGCCCCGAGGTGGGGGACACCGGGGAGCTGTTTTTT
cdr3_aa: CASSPEVGDTGELFF

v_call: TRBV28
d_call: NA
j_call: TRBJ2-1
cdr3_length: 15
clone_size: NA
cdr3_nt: TGTGCCAGCAGTTTAAGTCTGAGCTCCTACAATGAGCAGTTCTTC
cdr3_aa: CASSLSLSSYNEQFF

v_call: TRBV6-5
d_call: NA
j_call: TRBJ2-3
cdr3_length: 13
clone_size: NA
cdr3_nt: TGTGCCAGCAGAGGGCGGCCCGCGGATACGCAGTATTTT
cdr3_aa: CASRGRPADTQYF

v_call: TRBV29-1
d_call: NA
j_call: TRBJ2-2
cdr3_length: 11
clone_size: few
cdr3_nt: TGCAGCGTTCGACAAACCGGGGAGCTGTTTTTT
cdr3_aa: CSVRQTGELFF

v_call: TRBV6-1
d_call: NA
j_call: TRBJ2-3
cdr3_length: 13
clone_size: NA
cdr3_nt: TGTGCCTGCGAACTTTACAGCACAGATACGCAGTATTTT
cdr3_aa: CACELYSTDTQYF

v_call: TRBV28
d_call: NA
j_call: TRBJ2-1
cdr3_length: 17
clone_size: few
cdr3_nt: TGTGCCAGCAGTTTATTAGGCAGGTTTAGATCCTACAATGAGCAGTTCTTC
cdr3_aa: CASSLLGRFRSYNEQFF

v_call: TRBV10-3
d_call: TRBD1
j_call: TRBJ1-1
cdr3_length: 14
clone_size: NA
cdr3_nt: TGTGCCATCGCCACGGGACAGGGGGCCACTGAAGCTTTCTTT
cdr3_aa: CAIATGQGATEAFF

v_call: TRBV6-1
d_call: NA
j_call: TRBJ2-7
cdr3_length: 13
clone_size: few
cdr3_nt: TGTGCCAGCAGTGAACAGAGAACCTACGAGCAGTACTTC
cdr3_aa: CASSEQRTYEQYF

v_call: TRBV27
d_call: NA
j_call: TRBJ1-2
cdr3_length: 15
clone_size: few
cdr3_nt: TGTGCCAGCAGTTTGCGGGGACTTAAGGGCTATGGCTACACCTTC
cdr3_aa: CASSLRGLKGYGYTF

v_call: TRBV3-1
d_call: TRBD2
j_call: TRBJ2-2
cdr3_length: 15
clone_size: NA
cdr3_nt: TGTGCCAGCAGTCAAGATACTAGCGGCGCCGGGGAGCTGTTTTTT
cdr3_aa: CASSQDTSGAGELFF

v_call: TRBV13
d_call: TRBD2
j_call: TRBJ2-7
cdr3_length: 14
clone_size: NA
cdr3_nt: TGTGCCAGCAGTAGGGAGGGCCAGACCTACGAGCAGTACTTC
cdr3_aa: CASSREGQTYEQYF

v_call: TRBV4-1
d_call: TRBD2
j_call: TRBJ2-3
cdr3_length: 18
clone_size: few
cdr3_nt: TGCGCCAGCAGCCAAGACTCGGGGGGAACAGGAATCACAGATACGCAGTATTTT
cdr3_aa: CASSQDSGGTGITDTQYF

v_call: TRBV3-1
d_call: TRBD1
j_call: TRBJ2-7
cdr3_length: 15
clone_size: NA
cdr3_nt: TGTGCCAGCAGTCATGGCGGGACAGGGGGATACGAGCAGTACTTC
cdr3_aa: CASSHGGTGGYEQYF

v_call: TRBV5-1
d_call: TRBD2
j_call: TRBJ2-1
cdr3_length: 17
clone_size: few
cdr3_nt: TGCGCCAGCAGCCCCTGGACTAGCGGGAGCTCCTACAATGAGCAGTTCTTC
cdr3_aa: CASSPWTSGSSYNEQFF